This is a list of T cell receptor beta chains from one sample in a study of cytomegalovirus exposure and HLA in healthy donors. Libraries were prepared by immunoSEQ multiplex PCR; TCRdb keeps only in-frame clonotypes and omits some of them. The sample has under 85,000 clones, 79% seen once; the top ten hold about 22%. The sequenced sample was PBMCs. The source of these receptors is a woman in her thirties or forties in good health and CMV-seropositive. Each CDR3 is given with its conserved first and last residue.

TRBJ1-1,TRBV6-6,CASSGTGGAEAFF
TRBJ1-1,TRBV21-1,CASSKGTGDTEAFF
TRBJ2-5,TRBV6-1,CASSGGRNQETQYF
TRBJ2-1,TRBV4-1,CASSQIAGGRGHEQFF
TRBJ1-1,TRBV9,CASSVNWGGAEAFF
TRBJ2-5,TRBV30,CAWSAAGGKETQYF
TRBJ2-4,TRBV5-6,CASSWGTGKNIQYF
TRBJ2-3,TRBV5-1,CASSLTSETDTQYF
TRBJ2-7,TRBV14,CASSQLRREQYF
TRBJ1-5,TRBV5-6,CASRQGRDQPQHF
TRBJ1-2,TRBV27,CASSFWRQGNDAYGYTF
TRBJ1-1,TRBV14,CASSAQGSNTEAFF
TRBJ2-5,TRBV30,CAGDRPGQGFGTQYF
TRBJ2-7,TRBV6-5,CASGGGGEQYF
TRBJ2-1,TRBV7-9,CASRRTSGPHNEQFF
TRBJ2-2,TRBV7-7,CASSTGVAGELFF
TRBJ2-3,TRBV19,CAARSRGPSTDTQYF
TRBJ2-7,TRBV15,CATSRVSREQYF
TRBJ1-5,TRBV19,CASSISAGNQPQHF
TRBJ2-5,TRBV7-8,CASSLAGAGVWETQYF
TRBJ2-7,TRBV5-1,CASSLRGGSYEQYF
TRBJ2-1,TRBV7-2,CASSFDGRAWDEQFF
TRBJ2-1,TRBV2,CASTGDLAGVPFF
TRBJ1-5,TRBV6-5,CASCSYSNQPQHF
TRBJ1-1,TRBV28,CASSLPSRGTEAFF
TRBJ1-2,TRBV5-1,CASSLEGRGYGYTF
TRBJ2-3,TRBV6-1,CARGDRGWADTQYF
TRBJ2-7,TRBV2,CASSEARLAGVLSYEQYF
TRBJ2-7,TRBV18,CASSVGLAGTYEQYF